The TCR beta chain described here comes from a study of beta chain features in type 1 diabetes. Study results and caveats: A moderate, significant TCRB CDR3 shortening appeared in type 1 diabetes across four CD4+ subsets.

Per donor, one heparinised blood draw averaged about 116 mL. Via the markers CD45RO/CCR7/CD25/CD127/CD95/CD27, stem cell-like memory, regulatory, central memory and naive CD4+ cells were sorted. TCRB transcripts that were expressed got sequenced, as all of the isolated RNA had been reverse transcribed. Sequencing of naive, central memory and regulatory T cell samples gave an average of roughly 4 million reads. Profiled with immunoSEQ multiplex PCR; TCRdb holds only in-frame clones, not every one. This table has roughly 330,000 clones, about 13% appearing once. Germline CDR1 is MGHRA and CDR2 is YSYEKL. CDR3 length equals 18 residues. V was shortened by 5 bases and J by 2 bases, with 19 bases between the two germline ends. Comment on this clone: Its antigen is currently unknown.

Source material: naive CD4+ T cells from blood. This sequence was found in a woman in her late teens or twenties with type 1 diabetes. The chain employs TRBV4-1 and TRBJ2-6; tentative D call: TRBD1 (6 bases). For the CDR3, the DNA is TGCGCCAGCAGCGCCCACCAGGGGAAGGAGCCTGGGGCCAACGTCCTGACTTTC. This sequence encodes CASSAHQGKEPGANVLTF.